What follows describes a single T cell receptor (beta chain). There is no known antigen for this receptor. No per-base quality is available; no much larger clone lies one base away. The data are from a study of patients and donors after allogeneic stem cell transplantation (dated by TCRdb to 2018 to 2021). As encoded in the germline V gene, CDR1 is MNHNS while CDR2 is SASEGT. Including cysteine and phenylalanine, the CDR3 has 15 amino acids. Here the CDR3 DNA is all that survives: 45 bases in frame from base 1. At the junction V is shortened by 6 bases and J by 2 bases, with 14 bases in between. The library relied on RT-PCR. The sequencer listed for this sample is NextSeq 550. TCRdb redid the processing of the public reads, applying fastp at Q25 and MiXCR, and retained in-frame beta chains. Under each unique CDR3 protein, matching rows form one entry showing the most common genes and DNA. This sample has 800,000 to 1,000,000 distinct CDR3 sequences in its table, and approximately 18% of those were observed once. Under 6.5% of the sample is in the top ten clones.

This receptor was taken from a human donor who was either an allogeneic HSCT recipient or a stem cell or donor lymphocyte infusion donor (not recorded which). It is not recorded whose cells these are; they may come from a transplant donor. The specimen sequenced was blood, either unsorted or a sorted T cell fraction (not recorded which). Recombination linked TRBV6-1 to TRBJ2-1; TRBD1 is a weak D gene call, 8 bases matching. CDR3 reads: CASRGTGGAYNEQFF. In nucleotides, the sequence is TGTGCCAGCAGGGGTACAGGGGGGGCCTACAATGAGCAGTTCTTC.